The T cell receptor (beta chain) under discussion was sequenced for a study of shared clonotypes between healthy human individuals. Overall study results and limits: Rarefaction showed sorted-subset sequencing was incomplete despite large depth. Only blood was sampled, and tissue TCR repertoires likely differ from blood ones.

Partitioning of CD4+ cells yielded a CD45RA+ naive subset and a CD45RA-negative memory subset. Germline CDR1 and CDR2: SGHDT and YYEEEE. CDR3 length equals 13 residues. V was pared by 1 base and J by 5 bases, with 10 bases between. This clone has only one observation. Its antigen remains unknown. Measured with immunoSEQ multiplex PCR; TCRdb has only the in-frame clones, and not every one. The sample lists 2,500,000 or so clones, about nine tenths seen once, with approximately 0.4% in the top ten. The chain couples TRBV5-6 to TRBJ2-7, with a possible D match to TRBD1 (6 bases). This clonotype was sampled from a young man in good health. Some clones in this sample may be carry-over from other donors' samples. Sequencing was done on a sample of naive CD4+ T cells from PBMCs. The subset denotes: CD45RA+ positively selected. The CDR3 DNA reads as TGTGCCAGCAGCTTGACAGGGCTCGACGAGCAGTACTTC. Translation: CASSLTGLDEQYF.